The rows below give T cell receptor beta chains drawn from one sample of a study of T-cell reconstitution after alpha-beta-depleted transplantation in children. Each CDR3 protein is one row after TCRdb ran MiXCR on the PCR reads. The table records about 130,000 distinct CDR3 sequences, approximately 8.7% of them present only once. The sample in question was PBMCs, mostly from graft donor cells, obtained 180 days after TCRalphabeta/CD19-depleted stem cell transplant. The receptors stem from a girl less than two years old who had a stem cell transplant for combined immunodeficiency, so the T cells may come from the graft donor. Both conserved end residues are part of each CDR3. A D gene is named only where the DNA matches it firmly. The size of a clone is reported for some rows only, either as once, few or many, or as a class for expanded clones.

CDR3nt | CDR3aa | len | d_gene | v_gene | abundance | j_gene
TGCGCCAGCAGGTATCCCCCTTCTCGAGGACTAGCGGGGGCTCTTGTCGGAGATACGCAGTATTTT | CASRYPPSRGLAGALVGDTQYF | 22 | TRBD2 | TRBV5-1 | . | TRBJ2-3
TGCAGTGCCCGGACTAGCGGGAGCTCCTACAATGAGCAGTTCTTC | CSARTSGSSYNEQFF | 15 | TRBD2 | TRBV20-1 | . | TRBJ2-1
TGTGCCAGCAGTTACTCGGGGCTAGTTGGGACCGGGGAGCTGTTTTTT | CASSYSGLVGTGELFF | 16 | . | TRBV6-5 | many | TRBJ2-2
TGTGCCAGCAGTTTAATTAGTTGGACAGGGGATTACAATGAGCAGTTCTTC | CASSLISWTGDYNEQFF | 17 | TRBD1 | TRBV28 | few | TRBJ2-1
TGTGCCAGCAGTTTATTCGGGGGGGGATACACAGATACGCAGTATTTT | CASSLFGGGYTDTQYF | 16 | TRBD2 | TRBV12-3/TRBV12-4 | few | TRBJ2-3
TGTGCCAGCAGTTCTCCGGGGTCAGTGGAGGGCACTGAAGCTTTCTTT | CASSSPGSVEGTEAFF | 16 | . | TRBV27 | . | TRBJ1-1
TGCGCCAGCAGCTTGGGGTGGGAGACCCAGTACTTC | CASSLGWETQYF | 12 | . | TRBV5-1 | few | TRBJ2-5
TGTGCCAGCAGCCCACTCTACGAGCAGTACTTC | CASSPLYEQYF | 11 | . | TRBV7-8 | many | TRBJ2-7
TGCAGTGTCCTCAGCGGGATGAACAATGAGCAGTTCTTC | CSVLSGMNNEQFF | 13 | TRBD2 | TRBV20-1 | few | TRBJ2-1
TGTGCCGGCAACGGGCATTATGATGGTTACACTCCTGGGGCCAACGTCCTGACTTTC | CAGNGHYDGYTPGANVLTF | 19 | . | TRBV28 | . | TRBJ2-6
TGTGCCAGCAGGGAGACAGGGTACCACGAGCAGTACTTC | CASRETGYHEQYF | 13 | TRBD1 | TRBV27 | many | TRBJ2-7
TGCAGTGCCTGCGGGACTCGTGATCGGGAGCAGTACTTC | CSACGTRDREQYF | 13 | . | TRBV20-1 | . | TRBJ2-7
TGTGCCAGCGAAGGGACGAATTCACCCCTCCACTTT | CASEGTNSPLHF | 12 | . | TRBV6-2/TRBV6-3 | few | TRBJ1-6
TGTGCCAGCAGCCCTGGGACATATCAGTACTTC | CASSPGTYQYF | 11 | . | TRBV6-2/TRBV6-3 | many | TRBJ2-4
TGCGCCAGCAGCCAAGATAGGGCAGGGACAGGGAGATATGGCTACACCTTC | CASSQDRAGTGRYGYTF | 17 | TRBD1 | TRBV4-3 | few | TRBJ1-2
TGTGCCAGCAGCTTGGAGGGCCACCGCACAGATACGCAGTATTTT | CASSLEGHRTDTQYF | 15 | . | TRBV5-5 | . | TRBJ2-3
TGCAGCGTTGAAGAGGGGCTAGCGGGAGATTTCTGGGAGACCCAGTACTTC | CSVEEGLAGDFWETQYF | 17 | TRBD2 | TRBV29-1 | . | TRBJ2-5
TGTGCCAGCTCACCAATTAGCGGGAGTCGGACGGGTACGCAGTATTTT | CASSPISGSRTGTQYF | 16 | TRBD2 | TRBV18 | . | TRBJ2-3
TGCGCCAGCAGCCAAGATGGGGGGGGTGGCTACGAGCAGTACTTC | CASSQDGGGGYEQYF | 15 | TRBD2 | TRBV4-3 | . | TRBJ2-7
TGTGCCAGCAGCTTAGGCCCCTCCGGAGAGCAGTACTTC | CASSLGPSGEQYF | 13 | . | TRBV7-7 | many | TRBJ2-7
TGCGCCAGCAGCCAAGGGAACGGCTACGAGCAGTACTTC | CASSQGNGYEQYF | 13 | . | TRBV4-3 | . | TRBJ2-7
TGTGCCAGCAGTAGGGGGGCGAGTCAGCCCCAGCATTTT | CASSRGASQPQHF | 13 | . | TRBV6-1 | few | TRBJ1-5
TGTGCCAGCAGCTTGGCGCCGGGGCGAGAGACCCAGTACTTC | CASSLAPGRETQYF | 14 | . | TRBV5-4 | few | TRBJ2-5
TGTGCCAGCAGCCAATTTAGACTAGCGGGAAGCAATGAGCAGTTCTTC | CASSQFRLAGSNEQFF | 16 | TRBD2 | TRBV3-1 | few | TRBJ2-1
TGTGCCAGCTCACCCCTCGGACAGGCCCCTGAAGCTTTCTTT | CASSPLGQAPEAFF | 14 | TRBD1 | TRBV18 | . | TRBJ1-1
TGTGCCAGCAGCTTCGACCACTTACTATACAGGGGAGCCCACGAGCAGTACTTC | CASSFDHLLYRGAHEQYF | 18 | TRBD1 | TRBV11-1 | few | TRBJ2-7
TGTGCCAGCACCACGTGCCTAGCGAGCAAATCCTACGAGCAGTACTTC | CASTTCLASKSYEQYF | 16 | . | TRBV21-1 | few | TRBJ2-7
TGTGCCAGCTCACCAGGCACACTGAGCTCCTACGAGCAGTACTTC | CASSPGTLSSYEQYF | 15 | . | TRBV18 | . | TRBJ2-7
TGTGCCAGCAGCTTAGGGGGGGTCTATGGCTACACCTTC | CASSLGGVYGYTF | 13 | . | TRBV7-9 | . | TRBJ1-2
TGTGCCAGCAGTACCCGTTCAAGCGGCCAAGAGACCCAGTACTTC | CASSTRSSGQETQYF | 15 | . | TRBV12-3/TRBV12-4 | . | TRBJ2-5
TGTGCCAGCTCACCACTAAATCTAAATGAGCAGTTCTTC | CASSPLNLNEQFF | 13 | . | TRBV18 | few | TRBJ2-1
TGCAGCGTTGAGGGGGAGGGGGAGGCCCAGTACTTC | CSVEGEGEAQYF | 12 | . | TRBV29-1 | . | TRBJ2-5
TGTGCCAGCAGTTTATGGGGGAGGACAGTCGACACAGATACGCAGTATTTT | CASSLWGRTVDTDTQYF | 17 | . | TRBV28 | few | TRBJ2-3
TGCAGTGCTCCCCAAGGGCTCCTCCTTAGACAGGGCTATGGCTACACCTTC | CSAPQGLLLRQGYGYTF | 17 | TRBD1 | TRBV20-1 | . | TRBJ1-2
TGTGCCAGCAGAATACATAGCTCCTATAATTCACCCCTCCACTTT | CASRIHSSYNSPLHF | 15 | . | TRBV12-3/TRBV12-4 | many | TRBJ1-6
TGTGCCAGTAGTAGGCGGAACGGGGATAATCAGCCCCAGCATTTT | CASSRRNGDNQPQHF | 15 | . | TRBV19 | many | TRBJ1-5
TGTGCCAGCAGCTTAGGGACAAACGAGCAGTACTTC | CASSLGTNEQYF | 12 | . | TRBV7-9 | few | TRBJ2-7
TGCAGTGCTCGAACTGGAGCTCCTCACAATGAGCAGTTCTTC | CSARTGAPHNEQFF | 14 | . | TRBV20-1 | many | TRBJ2-1
TGTGCCTGGAGTGTAGAGGGAGGCAGGTCGGATTCACCCCTCCACTTT | CAWSVEGGRSDSPLHF | 16 | . | TRBV30 | . | TRBJ1-6
TGTGCCATCGACAGGGGGCGGAACACCGGGGAGCTGTTTTTT | CAIDRGRNTGELFF | 14 | TRBD1 | TRBV7-6 | . | TRBJ2-2
TGTGCCAGCAGTTCCAGGACAGAGCTTCCTTATGGCTACACCTTC | CASSSRTELPYGYTF | 15 | . | TRBV6-2/TRBV6-3 | . | TRBJ1-2
TGCGCCAGCAGCCCGGGACAGAGAGCAAACTCGAACACTGAAGCTTTCTTT | CASSPGQRANSNTEAFF | 17 | TRBD1 | TRBV5-1 | many | TRBJ1-1
TGTGCCAGCAGCTTAAAAGATAGTGGGCGGAACACTGAAGCTTTCTTT | CASSLKDSGRNTEAFF | 16 | . | TRBV7-2 | few | TRBJ1-1
TGCGCCAGCAGTCCTCAGCCTTCCTACGAGCAGTACTTC | CASSPQPSYEQYF | 13 | . | TRBV5-1 | many | TRBJ2-7
TGTGCCAGCAGCTTAGCGTTGAGAAACATTCAGTACTTC | CASSLALRNIQYF | 13 | . | TRBV7-2 | few | TRBJ2-4
TGTGCCATCAGTGAGTCGCGAGTGGCAGGACTCGGCACAGATACGCAGTATTTT | CAISESRVAGLGTDTQYF | 18 | . | TRBV10-3 | few | TRBJ2-3
TGCGCCAGCAGCCAATTTGAACTACTCGGTCTTCCGAACACCGGGGAGCTGTTTTTT | CASSQFELLGLPNTGELFF | 19 | . | TRBV4-3 | once | TRBJ2-2
TGCAGTGCTAGAACTTCCCGGGACAGGCTTAGTAAGCAGTACTTC | CSARTSRDRLSKQYF | 15 | TRBD1 | TRBV20-1 | many | TRBJ2-7
TGTGCCAGCAGTCGCAGTCGGTCGCAGACAGATACGCAGTATTTT | CASSRSRSQTDTQYF | 15 | . | TRBV12-3/TRBV12-4 | . | TRBJ2-3
TGCAGCGTTACTTACACTGGGGCCAACGTCCTGACTTTC | CSVTYTGANVLTF | 13 | . | TRBV29-1 | . | TRBJ2-6